What follows are 14 T cell receptor beta chains derived from one specimen sequenced in a study of blood T cell repertoires in COVID-19. Libraries were prepared by immunoSEQ multiplex PCR; TCRdb keeps only in-frame clonotypes and omits some of them. The data show under 300,000 clones, about 80% seen once. Sequencing was carried out using peripheral blood. These receptors were taken from an elderly woman with acute or convalescent COVID-19.

V and J are TRBV9 and TRBJ2-2; D may be TRBD1 (5 bases). The V gene's germline CDR1 is SGDLS and CDR2 YYNGEE. V gave up 0 bases and J gave up 0 bases, with 9 bases separating them. The CDR3 is 16 residues long. CDR3 sequence reads: CASSVGGEANTGELFF. The CDR3 DNA reads TGTGCCAGCAGCGTAGGGGGCGAAGCGAACACCGGGGAGCTGTTTTTT.

The chain links TRBV15 to TRBJ1-5; D remains ambiguous. V shed 0 bases and J shed 1 base, with 7 bases lying between them. The germline CDR1 and CDR2 sequences are LNHNV and YYDKDF (reference sequence). The CDR3 totals 15 residues. The CDR3 nucleotides read TGTGCCACCAGCAGAGATCTGGAGAGCAATCAGCCCCAGCATTTT. Residues: CATSRDLESNQPQHF.

The chain is built from TRBV9 and TRBJ1-6, with 8 bases matching TRBD1. The V gene end was trimmed by 3 bases and the J gene end by 6 bases; junction bases not matched to a gene: 2. Germline CDR1 reads SGDLS; CDR2 reads YYNGEE. The CDR3 is made up of 14 amino acids. CDR3 residues: CASSAGQANSPLHF. The CDR3 DNA reads as TGTGCCAGCAGCGCGGGACAGGCTAATTCACCCCTCCACTTT.

This sequence joins TRBV7-9 and TRBJ1-6; TRBD1 aligns across 9 bases. Losses at the gene ends were 5 bases for V and 7 bases for J; bases not matched to a gene: 3. Germline CDR1 SEHNR, CDR2 FQNEAQ (reference sequence). The CDR3 has 14 amino acids. This chain's CDR3 is CASSQGQGNSPLHF. The CDR3 DNA sequence: TGTGCCAGCAGCCAAGGACAGGGGAATTCACCCCTCCACTTT.

The chain uses TRBV28 and TRBJ2-7; 8 bases are a match to TRBD1. Germline V gene sequence: CDR1 MDHEN, CDR2 SYDVKM. CDR3 length equals 18 residues. Trimming cost V 5 bases and J 5 bases; bases outside gene matches: 20. CDR3: CASSPMPFLQGEKDEQYF. For the CDR3, the DNA is TGTGCCAGCAGTCCTATGCCCTTTTTACAGGGGGAGAAGGACGAGCAGTACTTC.

V and J are TRBV7-8 and TRBJ1-4; D is uncertain. V lost 5 bases and J lost 4, with 20 bases in between. This CDR3 region has 17 residues. CDR1 and CDR2 (germline): SGHVS, FQNEAQ. CDR3 protein: CASSAEGGYLYNEKLFF. CDR3 nucleotide sequence: TGTGCCAGCAGCGCCGAGGGAGGATACCTTTATAATGAAAAACTGTTTTTT.

The table lists this clone with a few counts. The V call is TRBV6-5, the J call TRBJ1-6, with TRBD1 identical over 11 bases. J was trimmed by 14 bases and V by 6 bases; bases with no gene match: 3. CDR1 MNHEY and CDR2 SVGAGI come from the germline V gene. The length of the CDR3 is 12 residues. Here the CDR3 reads CASSWDRGTLHF. In DNA form, the CDR3 reads TGTGCCAGCAGCTGGGACAGGGGGACCCTCCACTTT.

The chain recombines TRBV11-1 with TRBJ1-1; D call uncertain. Trimming cost V 6 bases and J 0 bases, with 8 bases left between them. The germline gives CDR1 SGHAT, CDR2 FQDESV (reference sequence). The CDR3 sequence is 13 residues long. CDR3: CASRGEMNTEAFF. CDR3 coding DNA: TGTGCCAGCAGGGGAGAGATGAACACTGAAGCTTTCTTT.

This clone was detected only once. The rearrangement uses TRBV5-4 and TRBJ1-1; the D is unclear. CDR3 length: 14 residues. Germline loops: CDR1 SGHNT, CDR2 YYREEE (reference sequence). V gave up 0 bases and J gave up 2 bases, with 8 bases separating them. In DNA form, the CDR3 reads TGTGCCAGCAGCTTGGGCCAAACAAACACTGAAGCTTTCTTT. Translated: CASSLGQTNTEAFF.

This chain connects TRBV5-4 to TRBJ1-4, with TRBD1 matching 8 bases. CDR1 SGHNT and CDR2 YYREEE come from the germline V gene (reference sequence). With 4 bases clipped from V and 5 bases from J, the junction kept 1 base outside the gene matches. The CDR3 spans 13 residues. The DNA for the CDR3 is TGTGCCAGCAGCCGGGACAGGAATGAAAAACTGTTTTTT. Amino acid sequence: CASSRDRNEKLFF.

The chain employs TRBV3-1 (or the pseudogene TRBV3-2) and TRBJ1-3; D is ambiguous. V dropped 1 base and J dropped 1 base, with 17 bases sitting between them. CDR3 length: 18 residues. The V gene's germline CDR1 is LGHDT and CDR2 YNNKEL (reference sequence). The CDR3 DNA sequence: TGTGCCAGCAGCCAAGGGGTCAGAGGCAAGAGGTCTGGAAACACCATATATTTT. Translated, it gives CASSQGVRGKRSGNTIYF.

The chain links TRBV27 to TRBJ1-2; D possibly corresponds to TRBD1 (6 bases). V was cut by 4 bases and J by 3 bases, with 12 bases left in between. Germline values: CDR1 MNHEY, CDR2 SMNVEV (reference sequence). The CDR3 loop spans 14 amino acids. The CDR3 sequence is CASSYQGRDYGYTF. DNA for the CDR3: TGTGCCAGCAGTTATCAGGGGCGCGACTATGGCTACACCTTC.

This clone was recorded only once. The rearrangement joins TRBV30 to TRBJ1-1; the D is unclear. In germline, CDR1 is GTSNPN, CDR2 SVGIG (reference sequence). The CDR3 sequence is 13 residues long. With 6 bases removed from V and 1 base from J, the gap between germline ends came to 12 bases. This chain's CDR3 is CACFGSGNTEAFF. The CDR3 DNA reads TGTGCCTGCTTCGGGAGCGGGAACACTGAAGCTTTCTTT.

This clone was seen once. Other DNA sequences from this sample encode an identical CDR3 as well. V and J are TRBV5-4 and TRBJ2-3, with 12 bases lining up with TRBD2. The trim removed 5 bases at V and 3 bases at J, leaving 1 base unmatched. This CDR3 has 14 residues. CDR1 SGHNT and CDR2 YYREEE come from the germline V gene (reference sequence). This chain's CDR3 is CASSLAGGTDTQYF. The DNA for the CDR3 is TGTGCCAGCAGTCTAGCGGGAGGGACAGATACGCAGTATTTT.